Shown below are 26 T cell receptor beta chains from a single sample sequenced in a study of T cell clones after liver transplantation. Clones were sequenced by immunoSEQ multiplex PCR, and TCRdb holds only the in-frame ones, with some missing. The sample comprises over 50,000 clones, approximately 84% of which are singletons, and around 8.7% rests with the top ten. The input for sequencing was CD4+ T cells from blood, taken before liver transplant. The receptor source for this set is a human donor who received a liver transplant.

The rearrangement joins TRBV7-2 to TRBJ1-3; TRBD1 might be the D (6 bases). This CDR3 is 15 amino acids long. The germline V gene encodes CDR1 SGHTA and CDR2 FQGNSA. Trimming took 2 bases from V and 1 from J, leaving 9 bases between them. The CDR3 coding sequence is TGTGCCAGCAGCTTAACAGGGAATTCTGGAAACACCATATATTTT. Its translation is CASSLTGNSGNTIYF. Combining the CDR3 with reference TRBV7-2 and TRBJ1-3 gives the whole variable domain GAGVSQSPSNKVTEKGKDVELRCDPISGHTALYWYRQSLGQGLEFLIYFQGNSAPDKSGLPSDRFSAERTGGSVSTLTIQRTQQEDSAVYLCASSLTGNSGNTIYFGEGSWLTVV.

J is TRBJ2-7 and V is TRBV11-2; D gene unclear. V was cut by 1 base and J by 5 bases, with 6 bases left in between. CDR1 and CDR2 (germline): SGHAT, FQNNGV. The CDR3 spans 12 residues. CDR3 DNA: TGTGCCAGCAGCTTAGGAGCTCACGAGCAGTACTTC. As protein: CASSLGAHEQYF.

The rearrangement uses TRBV7-2 and TRBJ1-1; D not resolved. This CDR3 is built from 11 residues. CDR1 is SGHTA and CDR2 is FQGNSA in the germline V gene. V was cut by 2 bases and J by 5 bases, with 3 bases left in between. The DNA for the CDR3 is TGTGCCAGCAGCTTAAGAACTGAAGCTTTCTTT. Translated: CASSLRTEAFF.

This sequence joins TRBV11-1 and TRBJ2-5, with 10 bases identical to TRBD1. The CDR3 covers 13 residues. CDR1 and CDR2 (germline): SGHAT, FQDESV (reference sequence). V lost 4 bases, J lost 4 bases, and 0 bases stayed unmatched. The CDR3 nucleotides are TGTGCCAGCAGCTGGACAGGGGGAGAGACCCAGTACTTC. Protein product: CASSWTGGETQYF.

The V call is TRBV19, the J call TRBJ2-2; the D is unclear. Trimming removed 5 bases from V and 2 bases from J, with 9 bases in between. CDR1 is LNHDA and CDR2 is SQIVND in the germline V gene (reference sequence). CDR3 length: 14 amino acids. The CDR3 region has the DNA TGTGCCAGTAGTGGCAGGCAAAACACCGGGGAGCTGTTTTTT. Translation: CASSGRQNTGELFF. Full variable domain (outside the CDR3, taken from reference TRBV19 and TRBJ2-2): DGGITQSPKYLFRKEGQNVTLSCEQNLNHDAMYWYRQDPGQGLRLIYYSQIVNDFQKGDIAEGYSVSREKKESFPLTVTSAQKNPTAFYLCASSGRQNTGELFFGEGSRLTVL.

V is TRBV7-9 and J is TRBJ1-2; D gene ambiguous. The CDR3 extends over 14 amino acids. Germline CDR1 and CDR2: SEHNR and FQNEAQ (reference sequence). Trimming took 3 bases from V and 4 from J, leaving 12 bases between them. The CDR3 nucleotides are TGTGCCAGCAGCTTTGGGTACGGCGTCTATGGCTACACCTTC. Protein sequence: CASSFGYGVYGYTF.

CDR3 DNA: TGTGCCAGCCATTCTACACGGAGGTACGAATATGGCTACACCTTC. Protein product: CASHSTRRYEYGYTF. J is TRBJ1-2 and V is TRBV19; D ambiguous. The CDR3 consists of 15 residues. Trimming took off 9 bases at V and 5 bases at J, with 22 bases between the two ends. In germline, CDR1 is LNHDA, CDR2 SQIVND (reference sequence).

The gene calls are TRBV5-1 and TRBJ1-6, with a tentative D call TRBD1 (5 bases). This CDR3 is built from 14 residues. V lost 4 bases and J lost 7, with 12 bases in between. Germline V gene sequence: CDR1 SGHRS, CDR2 YFSETQ. The CDR3 DNA reads TGCGCCAGCAGCACCGGGACGCGGAATTCACCCCTCCACTTT. Amino acid sequence: CASSTGTRNSPLHF.

The chain has TRBV7-9 and TRBJ2-5; D might be TRBD1 (6 bases). Germline CDR1 SEHNR, CDR2 FQNEAQ (reference sequence). V was trimmed by 5 bases and J by 2 bases, leaving 18 bases between them. This CDR3 has 16 amino acids. The CDR3 DNA is TGTGCCAGCAGCCCCCTCCTAGGTACAGGGCAAGAGACCCAGTACTTC. Protein sequence: CASSPLLGTGQETQYF.

The chain is built from TRBV5-1 and TRBJ2-1; 9 positions match TRBD2. V shed 10 bases, J shed 4 bases, and the junction held 9 bases outside the gene matches. The CDR3 totals 14 residues. The germline V gene encodes CDR1 SGHRS and CDR2 YFSETQ. CDR3 residues: CAVSGGQSYNEQFF. The CDR3 DNA sequence: TGCGCCGTAAGCGGGGGGCAATCTTACAATGAGCAGTTCTTC.

V and J are TRBV7-9 and TRBJ1-1; D is unclear. CDR1 is SEHNR, CDR2 FQNEAQ, per germline (reference sequence). CDR3 length: 11 amino acids. Trimming took 0 bases from V and 4 from J, leaving 0 bases between them. CDR3: CASSLATEAFF. In DNA, the CDR3 is TGTGCCAGCAGCTTAGCCACTGAAGCTTTCTTT.

The rearrangement uses TRBV9 and TRBJ2-7; D is uncertain. V lost 0 bases and J 8 bases, leaving 12 bases between the germline ends. There are 13 residues in the CDR3. Per germline, CDR1 SGDLS and CDR2 YYNGEE. The DNA of the CDR3 is TGTGCCAGCAGCGTAGATCCCCAGTCGAAGCAGTACTTC. Its translation: CASSVDPQSKQYF.

This clone came up once. This CDR3 reads CASSLGGGGLREKLFF. The CDR3 DNA reads TGTGCCAGCAGTTTGGGAGGCGGGGGGCTGCGGGAAAAACTGTTTTTT. This sequence joins TRBV28 and TRBJ1-4; tentative D call: TRBD1 (6 bases). There are 16 residues in the CDR3. Per germline, CDR1 MDHEN and CDR2 SYDVKM. V was cut by 3 bases and J by 8 bases, with 19 bases left in between. Combining the CDR3 with reference TRBV28 and TRBJ1-4 gives the whole variable domain DVKVTQSSRYLVKRTGEKVFLECVQDMDHENMFWYRQDPGLGLRLIYFSYDVKMKEKGDIPEGYSVSREKKERFSLILESASTNQTSMYLCASSLGGGGLREKLFFGSGTQLSVL.

The chain links TRBV5-4 to TRBJ2-3, with TRBD2 matching 13 bases. V shed 0 bases and J 0 bases; nucleotides not matched to a gene: 10. This CDR3 is built from 20 residues. CDR1 and CDR2 from the germline V gene are SGHNT and YYREEE (reference sequence). CDR3 amino acids: CASSLGGLAGFRGSTDTQYF. CDR3 nucleotide sequence: TGTGCCAGCAGCTTGGGGGGACTAGCGGGGTTCAGAGGTAGCACAGATACGCAGTATTTT.

The V call is TRBV4-1, the J call TRBJ1-6; TRBD1 might be the D (6 bases). V was cut by 2 bases and J by 3 bases, with 17 bases left in between. Germline CDR1 MGHRA, CDR2 YSYEKL. CDR3 length: 18 residues. The CDR3, as DNA: TGCGCCAGCAGCCAATACAGGGTTGGATTCATCTATAATTCACCCCTCCACTTT. Amino acids: CASSQYRVGFIYNSPLHF.

The J gene is TRBJ2-3, the V gene TRBV5-6; the D is unclear. Trimming removed 0 bases at V and 1 base at J, with 15 bases between. CDR3 size: 17 residues. Germline values: CDR1 SGHDT, CDR2 YYEEEE. The CDR3 reads CASSLGAAIQGTDTQYF. CDR3 in DNA: TGTGCCAGCAGCTTGGGGGCTGCCATCCAGGGCACAGATACGCAGTATTTT.

This chain uses TRBV11-2 with TRBJ2-3; tentatively, D is TRBD1 (6 bases). Deletions cut 1 base from V and 0 bases from J, with 11 bases between. The V gene's germline CDR1 is SGHAT and CDR2 FQNNGV. There are 16 residues in the CDR3. CDR3 amino acids: CASSLVGAGSTDTQYF. The CDR3 DNA reads TGTGCCAGCAGCTTAGTGGGGGCCGGCAGCACAGATACGCAGTATTTT.

V usage is TRBV29-1 and J usage is TRBJ1-2, with a tentative D call TRBD1 (6 bases). The CDR3 extends over 13 amino acids. Trimming cost V 1 base and J 7 bases, with 13 bases left between them. Germline loops: CDR1 SQVTM, CDR2 ANQGSEA. The chain's CDR3 is CSVEVDPGAGYTF. The CDR3 coding sequence is TGCAGCGTTGAAGTCGATCCAGGGGCTGGCTACACCTTC.

This clone was seen a few times. The chain has TRBV7-3 and TRBJ2-6; TRBD2 aligns across 7 bases. This CDR3 is built from 16 residues. In germline, CDR1 is SGHTA, CDR2 FQGTGA. Trimming took 2 bases from V and 2 from J; bases not matched to a gene: 3. As DNA, the CDR3 is TGTGCCAGCAGCTTATCGGGGGGAGCTGGGGCCAACGTCCTGACTTTC. Encoded protein: CASSLSGGAGANVLTF.

The genes are TRBV9 and TRBJ2-3; possibly TRBD1 for D (6 bases). CDR3 length: 16 amino acids. Trimming shortened V by 3 bases and J by 2 bases, and 16 bases separated the two germline ends. Per the germline V gene, CDR1 is SGDLS and CDR2 is YYNGEE. In nucleotides, the CDR3 is TGTGCCAGCAGCGGCTCAGGGGCCCGCTCCACAGATACGCAGTATTTT. It encodes CASSGSGARSTDTQYF.

V and J are TRBV27 and TRBJ2-3; D remains ambiguous. CDR1 is MNHEY, CDR2 SMNVEV, per germline (reference sequence). V dropped 6 bases and J dropped 4 bases, with 11 bases sitting between them. CDR3 length equals 13 residues. The CDR3 reads CASRPKPSDTQYF. CDR3 coding DNA: TGTGCCAGCAGACCCAAACCCTCAGATACGCAGTATTTT.

V and J are TRBV11-2 and TRBJ1-1, with a possible D match to TRBD1 (5 bases). V lost 4 bases and J 6 bases, leaving 12 bases between the germline ends. Germline assignment: CDR1 SGHAT and CDR2 FQNNGV. This CDR3 comprises 13 residues. CDR3 loop: CASSSQGGPEAFF. The CDR3 nucleotides read TGTGCCAGCAGCTCGCAGGGTGGACCTGAAGCTTTCTTT.

The chain employs TRBV5-5 and TRBJ2-1; 8 nucleotides line up with TRBD1. The length of the CDR3 is 15 residues. V shed 4 bases, J shed 3 bases, and the junction held 6 bases outside the gene matches. Looked up from germline, CDR1 is SGHKS and CDR2 is YYEKEE (reference sequence). Here the CDR3 reads CASSRDRGNYNEQFF. CDR3 DNA: TGTGCCAGCAGCCGAGACAGGGGTAACTACAATGAGCAGTTCTTC.

The chain combines TRBV19 with TRBJ2-7; 7 nucleotides agree with TRBD1. The germline gives CDR1 LNHDA, CDR2 SQIVND (reference sequence). Trimming took 4 bases from V and 1 from J; bases not matched to a gene: 10. CDR3 length: 16 residues. As DNA, the CDR3 is TGTGCCAGTAGTACAAACTCGGGACAGAAATCCTACGAGCAGTACTTC. Translated, it gives CASSTNSGQKSYEQYF.

The chain links TRBV7-8 to TRBJ2-7, with D hard to call. Trimming took 3 bases from V and 2 from J, leaving 11 bases between them. The germline CDR1 and CDR2 sequences are SGHVS and FQNEAQ. The length of the CDR3 is 14 residues. CDR3 bases: TGTGCCAGCAGCTTTGGGGTCGGCCCCTACGAGCAGTACTTC. Amino acids: CASSFGVGPYEQYF.

The V gene is TRBV6-6, the J gene TRBJ2-3, with D possibly matching TRBD2 (6 bases). Germline V gives CDR1 MNHNY, CDR2 SVGAGI (reference sequence). The V end was cut by 0 bases, the J end by 8 bases, with 15 bases between. The CDR3 has 15 residues. CDR3 residues: CASSYSGGGGSTQYF. CDR3 coding DNA: TGTGCCAGCAGTTACTCTGGGGGAGGTGGTAGTACGCAGTATTTT.